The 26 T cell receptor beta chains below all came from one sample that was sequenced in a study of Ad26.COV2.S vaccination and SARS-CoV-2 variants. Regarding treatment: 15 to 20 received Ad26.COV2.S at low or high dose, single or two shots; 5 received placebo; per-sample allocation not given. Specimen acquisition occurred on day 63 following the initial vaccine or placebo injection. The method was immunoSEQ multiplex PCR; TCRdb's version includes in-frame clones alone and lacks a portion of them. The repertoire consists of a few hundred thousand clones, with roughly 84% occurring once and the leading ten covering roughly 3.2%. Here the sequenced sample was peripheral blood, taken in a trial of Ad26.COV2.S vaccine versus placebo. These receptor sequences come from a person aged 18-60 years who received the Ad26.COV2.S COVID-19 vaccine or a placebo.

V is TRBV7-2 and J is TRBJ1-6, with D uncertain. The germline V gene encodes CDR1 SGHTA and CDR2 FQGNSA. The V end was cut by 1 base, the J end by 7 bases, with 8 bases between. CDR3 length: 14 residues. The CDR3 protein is CASSLGQENSPLHF. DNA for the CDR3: TGTGCCAGCAGCTTAGGGCAGGAGAATTCACCCCTCCACTTT. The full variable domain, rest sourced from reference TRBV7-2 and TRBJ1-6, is GAGVSQSPSNKVTEKGKDVELRCDPISGHTALYWYRQSLGQGLEFLIYFQGNSAPDKSGLPSDRFSAERTGGSVSTLTIQRTQQEDSAVYLCASSLGQENSPLHFGNGTRLTVT.

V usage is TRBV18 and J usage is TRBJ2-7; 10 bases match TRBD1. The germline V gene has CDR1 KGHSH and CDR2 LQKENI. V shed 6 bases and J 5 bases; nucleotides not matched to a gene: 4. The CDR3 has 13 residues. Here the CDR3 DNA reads TGTGCCAGCTCTCGGGGACAGGGGAACGAGCAGTACTTC. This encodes CASSRGQGNEQYF. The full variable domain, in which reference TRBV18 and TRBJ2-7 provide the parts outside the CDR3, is NAGVMQNPRHLVRRRGQEARLRCSPMKGHSHVYWYRQLPEEGLKFMVYLQKENIIDESGMPKERFSAEFPKEGPSILRIQQVVRGDSAAYFCASSRGQGNEQYFGPGTRLTVT.

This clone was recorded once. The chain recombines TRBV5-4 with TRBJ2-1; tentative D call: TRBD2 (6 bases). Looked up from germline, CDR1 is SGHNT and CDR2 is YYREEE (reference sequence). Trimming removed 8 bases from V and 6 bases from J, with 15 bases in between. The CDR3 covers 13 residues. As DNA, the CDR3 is TGTGCCAGTGACCCGGGGGAAGGCAATGAGCAGTTCTTC. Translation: CASDPGEGNEQFF.

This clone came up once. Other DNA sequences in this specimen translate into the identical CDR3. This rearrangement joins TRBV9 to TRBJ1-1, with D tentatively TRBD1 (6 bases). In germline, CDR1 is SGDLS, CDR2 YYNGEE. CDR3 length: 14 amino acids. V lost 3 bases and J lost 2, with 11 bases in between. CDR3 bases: TGTGCCAGCAGCGCCAGGGGTTTAAACACTGAAGCTTTCTTT. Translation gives CASSARGLNTEAFF.

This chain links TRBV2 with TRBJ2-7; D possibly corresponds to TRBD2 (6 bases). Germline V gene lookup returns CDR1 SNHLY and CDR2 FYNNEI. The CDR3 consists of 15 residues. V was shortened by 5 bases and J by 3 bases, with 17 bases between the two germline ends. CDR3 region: CASSLTGGANYEQYF. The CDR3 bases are TGTGCCAGCAGTCTTACCGGGGGTGCGAACTACGAGCAGTACTTC. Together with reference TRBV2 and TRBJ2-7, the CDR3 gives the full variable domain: EPEVTQTPSHQVTQMGQEVILRCVPISNHLYFYWYRQILGQKVEFLVSFYNNEISEKSEIFDDQFSVERPDGSNFTLKIRSTKLEDSAMYFCASSLTGGANYEQYFGPGTRLTVT.

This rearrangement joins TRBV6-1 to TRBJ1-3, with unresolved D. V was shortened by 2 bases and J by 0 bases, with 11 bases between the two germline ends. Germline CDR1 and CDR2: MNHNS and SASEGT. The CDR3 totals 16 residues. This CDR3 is CASSETAPSSGNTIYF. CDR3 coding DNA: TGTGCCAGCAGTGAAACCGCCCCGAGCTCTGGAAACACCATATATTTT.

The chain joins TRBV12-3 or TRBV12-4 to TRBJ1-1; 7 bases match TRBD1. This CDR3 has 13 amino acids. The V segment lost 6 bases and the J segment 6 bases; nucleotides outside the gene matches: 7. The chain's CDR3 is CASRWDRGAEAFF. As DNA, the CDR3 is TGTGCCAGCAGATGGGACAGAGGAGCTGAAGCTTTCTTT.

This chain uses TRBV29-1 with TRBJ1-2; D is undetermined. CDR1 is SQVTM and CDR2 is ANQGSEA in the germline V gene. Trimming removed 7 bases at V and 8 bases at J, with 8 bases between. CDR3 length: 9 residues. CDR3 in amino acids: CSAGPGYTF. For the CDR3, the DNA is TGCAGCGCTGGGCCCGGCTACACCTTC.

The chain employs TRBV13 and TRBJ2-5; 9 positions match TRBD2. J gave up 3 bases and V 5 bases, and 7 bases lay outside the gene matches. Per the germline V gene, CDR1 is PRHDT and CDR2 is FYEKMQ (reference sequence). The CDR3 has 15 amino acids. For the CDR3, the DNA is TGTGCCAGCAGCCTCGGGCGGGGGGGAAAAGAGACCCAGTACTTC. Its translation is CASSLGRGGKETQYF.

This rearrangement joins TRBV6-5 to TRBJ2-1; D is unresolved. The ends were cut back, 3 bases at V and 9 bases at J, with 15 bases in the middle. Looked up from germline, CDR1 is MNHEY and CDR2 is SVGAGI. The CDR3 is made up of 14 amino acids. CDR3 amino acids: CASSYADPLGEQFF. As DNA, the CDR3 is TGTGCCAGCAGTTATGCGGATCCCCTCGGTGAGCAGTTCTTC.

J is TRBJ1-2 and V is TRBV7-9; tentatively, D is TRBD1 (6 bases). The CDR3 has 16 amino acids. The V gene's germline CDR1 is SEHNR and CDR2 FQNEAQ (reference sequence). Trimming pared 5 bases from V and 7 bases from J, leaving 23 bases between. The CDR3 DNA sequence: TGTGCCAGCAGCGCGAGCGGACAGACACTTTACGGTGGCTACACCTTC. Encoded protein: CASSASGQTLYGGYTF.

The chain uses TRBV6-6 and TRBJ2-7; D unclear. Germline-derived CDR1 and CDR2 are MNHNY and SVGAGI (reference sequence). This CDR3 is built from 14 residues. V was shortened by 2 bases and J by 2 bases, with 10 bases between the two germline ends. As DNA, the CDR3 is TGTGCCAGCAGTTACGACGTCAAAACCTACGAGCAGTACTTC. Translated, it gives CASSYDVKTYEQYF.

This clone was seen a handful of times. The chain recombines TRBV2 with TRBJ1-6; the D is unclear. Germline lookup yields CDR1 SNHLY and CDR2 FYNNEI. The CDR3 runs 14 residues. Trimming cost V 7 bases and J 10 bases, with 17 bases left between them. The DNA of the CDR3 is TGTGCCAGCACCGAGGGTCAGGCTCACTCACCCCTCCACTTT. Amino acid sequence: CASTEGQAHSPLHF.

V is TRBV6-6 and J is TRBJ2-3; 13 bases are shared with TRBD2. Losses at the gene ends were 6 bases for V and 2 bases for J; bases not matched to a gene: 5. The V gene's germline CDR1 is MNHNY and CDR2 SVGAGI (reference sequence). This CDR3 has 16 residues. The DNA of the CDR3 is TGTGCCAGCAGAACCGGGACTAGCGGGGACACAGATACGCAGTATTTT. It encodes CASRTGTSGDTDTQYF.

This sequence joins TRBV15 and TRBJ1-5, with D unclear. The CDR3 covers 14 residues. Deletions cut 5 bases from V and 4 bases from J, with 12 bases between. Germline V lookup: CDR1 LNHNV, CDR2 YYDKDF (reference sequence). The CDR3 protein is CATSPPLGNQPQHF. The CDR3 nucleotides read TGTGCCACCAGCCCACCACTGGGGAATCAGCCCCAGCATTTT.

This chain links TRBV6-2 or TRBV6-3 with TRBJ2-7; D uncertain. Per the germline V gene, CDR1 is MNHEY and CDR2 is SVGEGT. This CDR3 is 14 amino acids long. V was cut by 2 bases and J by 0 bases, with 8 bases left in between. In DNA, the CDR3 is TGTGCCAGCAGTTACGGGCGACTCTCCTACGAGCAGTACTTC. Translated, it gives CASSYGRLSYEQYF.

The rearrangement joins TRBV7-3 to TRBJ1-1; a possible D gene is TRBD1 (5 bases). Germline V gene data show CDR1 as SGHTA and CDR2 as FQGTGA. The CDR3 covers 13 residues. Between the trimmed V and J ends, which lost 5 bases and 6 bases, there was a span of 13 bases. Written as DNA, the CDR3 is TGTGCCAGCAGCCCCGTGGAGGGGTCTGAAGCTTTCTTT. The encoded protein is CASSPVEGSEAFF.

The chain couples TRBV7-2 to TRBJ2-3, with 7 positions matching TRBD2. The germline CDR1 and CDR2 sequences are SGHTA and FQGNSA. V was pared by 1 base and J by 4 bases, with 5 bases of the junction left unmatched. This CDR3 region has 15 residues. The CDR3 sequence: CASSLGGRGADTQYF. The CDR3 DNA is TGTGCCAGCAGCTTAGGGGGACGGGGGGCAGATACGCAGTATTTT.

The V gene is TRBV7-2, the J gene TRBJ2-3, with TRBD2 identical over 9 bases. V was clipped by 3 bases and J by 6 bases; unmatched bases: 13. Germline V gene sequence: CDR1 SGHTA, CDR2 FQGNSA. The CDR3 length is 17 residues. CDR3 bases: TGTGCCAGCAGCTTTAAGACTAGCGGATGGCGGATGGATACGCAGTATTTT. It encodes CASSFKTSGWRMDTQYF.

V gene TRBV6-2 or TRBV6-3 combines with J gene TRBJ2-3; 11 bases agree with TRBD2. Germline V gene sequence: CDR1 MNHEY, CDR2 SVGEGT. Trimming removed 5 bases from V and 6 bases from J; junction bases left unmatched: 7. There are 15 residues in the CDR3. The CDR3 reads CASSRLAGISDTQYF. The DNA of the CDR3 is TGTGCCAGCAGTCGACTAGCGGGGATCAGTGATACGCAGTATTTT.

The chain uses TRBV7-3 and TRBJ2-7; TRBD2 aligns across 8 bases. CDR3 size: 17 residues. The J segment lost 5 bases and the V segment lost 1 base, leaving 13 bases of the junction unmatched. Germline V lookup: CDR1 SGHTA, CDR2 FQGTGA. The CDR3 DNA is TGTGCCAGCAGCTTAAACCCCTCGGAAGCGGGGGAGAACGAGCAGTACTTC. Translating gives CASSLNPSEAGENEQYF. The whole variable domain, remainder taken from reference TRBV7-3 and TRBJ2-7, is GAGVSQTPSNKVTEKGKYVELRCDPISGHTALYWYRQSLGQGPEFLIYFQGTGAADDSGLPNDRFFAVRPEGSVSTLKIQRTERGDSAVYLCASSLNPSEAGENEQYFGPGTRLTVT.

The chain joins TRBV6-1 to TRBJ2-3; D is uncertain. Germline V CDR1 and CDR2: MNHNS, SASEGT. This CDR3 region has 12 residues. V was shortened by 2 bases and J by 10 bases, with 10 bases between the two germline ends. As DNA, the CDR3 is TGTGCCAGCAGTGAAAGTGGTCAAGCGCAGTATTTT. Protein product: CASSESGQAQYF.

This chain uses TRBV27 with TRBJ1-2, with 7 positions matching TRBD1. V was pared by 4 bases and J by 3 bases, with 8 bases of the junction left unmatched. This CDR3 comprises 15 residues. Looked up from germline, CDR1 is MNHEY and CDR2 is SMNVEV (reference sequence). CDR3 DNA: TGTGCCAGCAGTTCGACAGGGACCGCGTACTATGGCTACACCTTC. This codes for CASSSTGTAYYGYTF.

The DNA of the CDR3 is TGTGCCATCAAGACAGTAAACTATGGCTACACCTTC. Amino acids: CAIKTVNYGYTF. The chain is built from TRBV10-3 and TRBJ1-2; D may be TRBD1 (5 bases). The CDR3 contains 12 residues. The ends were cut back, 7 bases at V and 2 bases at J, with 8 bases in the middle. Germline lookup yields CDR1 ENHRY and CDR2 SYGVKD.

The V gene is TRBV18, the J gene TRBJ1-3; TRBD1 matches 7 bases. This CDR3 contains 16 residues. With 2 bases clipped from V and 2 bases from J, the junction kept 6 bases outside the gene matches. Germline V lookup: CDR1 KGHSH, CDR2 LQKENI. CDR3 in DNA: TGTGCCAGCTCACCAAACGAGGGGGCTGCTGGAAACACCATATATTTT. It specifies CASSPNEGAAGNTIYF.

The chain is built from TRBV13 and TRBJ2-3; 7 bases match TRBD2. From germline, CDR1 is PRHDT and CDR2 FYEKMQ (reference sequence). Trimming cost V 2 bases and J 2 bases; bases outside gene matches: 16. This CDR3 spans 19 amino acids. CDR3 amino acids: CASSLPSFSTSVNTDTQYF. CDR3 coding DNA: TGTGCCAGCAGCTTACCTTCGTTTAGTACTAGCGTAAACACAGATACGCAGTATTTT.